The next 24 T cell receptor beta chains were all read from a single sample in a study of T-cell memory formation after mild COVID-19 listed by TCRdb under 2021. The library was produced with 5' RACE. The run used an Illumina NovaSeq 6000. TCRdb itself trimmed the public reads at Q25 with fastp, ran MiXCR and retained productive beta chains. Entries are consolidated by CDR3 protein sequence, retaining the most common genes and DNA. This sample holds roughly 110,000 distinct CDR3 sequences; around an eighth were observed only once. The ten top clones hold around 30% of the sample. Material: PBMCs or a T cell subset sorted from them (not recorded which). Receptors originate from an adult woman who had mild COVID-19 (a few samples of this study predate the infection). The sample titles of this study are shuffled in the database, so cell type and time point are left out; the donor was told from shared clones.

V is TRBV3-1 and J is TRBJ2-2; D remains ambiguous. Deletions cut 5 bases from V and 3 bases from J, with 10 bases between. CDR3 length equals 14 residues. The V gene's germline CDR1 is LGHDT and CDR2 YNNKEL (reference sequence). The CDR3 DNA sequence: TGTGCCAGCAGCGGTCATTACGACACCGGGGAGCTGTTTTTT. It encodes CASSGHYDTGELFF. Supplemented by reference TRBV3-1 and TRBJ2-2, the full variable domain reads DTAVSQTPKYLVTQMGNDKSIKCEQNLGHDTMYWYKQDSKKFLKIMFSYNNKELIINETVPNRFSPKSPDKAHLNLHINSLELGDSAVYFCASSGHYDTGELFFGEGSRLTVL.

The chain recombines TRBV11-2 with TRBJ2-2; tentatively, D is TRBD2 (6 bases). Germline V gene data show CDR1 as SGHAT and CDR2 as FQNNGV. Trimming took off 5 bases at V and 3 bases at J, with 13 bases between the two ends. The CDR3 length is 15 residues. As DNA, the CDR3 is TGTGCCAGCAGCCCGGCCGGGAGTTACACCGGGGAGCTGTTTTTT. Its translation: CASSPAGSYTGELFF.

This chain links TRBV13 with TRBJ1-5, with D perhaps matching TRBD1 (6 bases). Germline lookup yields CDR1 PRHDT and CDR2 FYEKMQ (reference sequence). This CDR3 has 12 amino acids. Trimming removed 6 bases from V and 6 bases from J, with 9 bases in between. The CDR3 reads CASRQGSQPQHF. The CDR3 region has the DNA TGTGCCAGCAGACAGGGAAGTCAGCCCCAGCATTTT.

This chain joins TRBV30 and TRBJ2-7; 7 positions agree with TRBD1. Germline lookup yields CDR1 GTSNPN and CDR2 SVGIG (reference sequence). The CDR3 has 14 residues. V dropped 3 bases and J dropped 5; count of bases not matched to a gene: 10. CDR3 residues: CAWSPDRAAHEQYF. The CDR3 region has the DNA TGTGCCTGGAGCCCCGACAGGGCGGCCCACGAGCAGTACTTC.

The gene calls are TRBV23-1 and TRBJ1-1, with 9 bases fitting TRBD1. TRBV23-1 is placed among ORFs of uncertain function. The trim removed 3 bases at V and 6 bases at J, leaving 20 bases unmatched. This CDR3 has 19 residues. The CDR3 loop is CASSHPFHRGPVLGPEAFF. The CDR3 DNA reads TGCGCCAGCAGTCACCCTTTTCACAGGGGGCCGGTTCTAGGCCCTGAAGCTTTCTTT.

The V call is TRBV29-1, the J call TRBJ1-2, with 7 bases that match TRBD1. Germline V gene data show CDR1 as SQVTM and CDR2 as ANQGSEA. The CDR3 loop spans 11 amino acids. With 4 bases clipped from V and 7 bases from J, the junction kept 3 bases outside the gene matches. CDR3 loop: CSVGRGGGYTF. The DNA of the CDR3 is TGCAGCGTTGGCAGGGGGGGTGGCTACACCTTC. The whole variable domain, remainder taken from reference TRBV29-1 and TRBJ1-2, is SAVISQKPSRDICQRGTSLTIQCQVDSQVTMMFWYRQQPGQSLTLIATANQGSEATYESGFVIDKFPISRPNLTFSTLTVSNMSPEDSSIYLCSVGRGGGYTFGSGTRLTVV.

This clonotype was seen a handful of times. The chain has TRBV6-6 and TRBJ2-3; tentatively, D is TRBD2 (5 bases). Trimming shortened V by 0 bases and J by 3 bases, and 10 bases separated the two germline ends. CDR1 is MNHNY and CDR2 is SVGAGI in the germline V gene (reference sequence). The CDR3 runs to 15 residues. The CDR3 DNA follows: TGTGCCAGCAGTTACTCTCGGGGAATAACAGATACGCAGTATTTT. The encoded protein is CASSYSRGITDTQYF.

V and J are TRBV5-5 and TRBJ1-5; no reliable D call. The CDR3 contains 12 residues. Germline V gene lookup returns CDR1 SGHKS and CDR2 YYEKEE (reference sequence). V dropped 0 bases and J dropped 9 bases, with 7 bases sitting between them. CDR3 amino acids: CASSLDWGPQHF. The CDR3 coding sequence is TGTGCCAGCAGCTTGGACTGGGGGCCCCAGCATTTT.

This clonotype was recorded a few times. The CDR3 is CASSLGRGLAGGNEQFF. In DNA form, the CDR3 reads TGTGCCAGCAGCTTGGGAAGGGGACTAGCGGGAGGCAATGAGCAGTTCTTC. The rearrangement links TRBV5-6 to TRBJ2-1, with 15 bases aligning to TRBD2. Germline-derived CDR1 and CDR2 are SGHDT and YYEEEE. V gave up 0 bases and J gave up 6 bases; unmatched junction bases: 4. This CDR3 region has 17 residues.

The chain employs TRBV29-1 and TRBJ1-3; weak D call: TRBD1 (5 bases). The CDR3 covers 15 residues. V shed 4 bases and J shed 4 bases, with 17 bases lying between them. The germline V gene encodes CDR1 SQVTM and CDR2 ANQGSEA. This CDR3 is CSVGGGRGLGNTIYF. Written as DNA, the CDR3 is TGCAGCGTTGGCGGCGGGAGGGGACTCGGAAACACCATATATTTT.

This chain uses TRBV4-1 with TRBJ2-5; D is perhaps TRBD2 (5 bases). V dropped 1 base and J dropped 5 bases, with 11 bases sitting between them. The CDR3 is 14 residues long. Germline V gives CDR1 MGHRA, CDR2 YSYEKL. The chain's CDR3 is CASSQAGIRETQYF. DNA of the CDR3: TGCGCCAGCAGCCAAGCCGGGATCCGGGAGACCCAGTACTTC.

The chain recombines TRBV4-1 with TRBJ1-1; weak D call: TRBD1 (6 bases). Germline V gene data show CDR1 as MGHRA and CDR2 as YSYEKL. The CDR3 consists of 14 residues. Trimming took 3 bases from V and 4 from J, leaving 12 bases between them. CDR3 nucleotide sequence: TGCGCCAGCAGCCATATACAGGGTTTCACTGAAGCTTTCTTT. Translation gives CASSHIQGFTEAFF.

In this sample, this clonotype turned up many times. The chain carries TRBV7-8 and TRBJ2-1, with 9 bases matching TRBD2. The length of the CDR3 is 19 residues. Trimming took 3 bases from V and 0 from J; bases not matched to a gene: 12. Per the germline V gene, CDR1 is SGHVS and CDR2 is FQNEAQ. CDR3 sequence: CASSFLGGGALPSYNEQFF. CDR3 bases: TGTGCCAGCAGCTTTTTGGGCGGGGGGGCCCTACCCTCCTACAATGAGCAGTTCTTC.

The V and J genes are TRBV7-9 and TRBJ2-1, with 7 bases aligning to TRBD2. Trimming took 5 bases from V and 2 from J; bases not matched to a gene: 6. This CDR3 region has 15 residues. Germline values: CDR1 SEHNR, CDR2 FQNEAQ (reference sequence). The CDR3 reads CASSGSGTPYNEQFF. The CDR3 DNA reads TGTGCCAGCAGCGGAAGCGGGACCCCCTACAATGAGCAGTTCTTC. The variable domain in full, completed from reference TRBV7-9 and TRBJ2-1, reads DTGVSQNPRHKITKRGQNVTFRCDPISEHNRLYWYRQTLGQGPEFLTYFQNEAQLEKSRLLSDRFSAERPKGSFSTLEIQRTEQGDSAMYLCASSGSGTPYNEQFFGPGTRLTVL.

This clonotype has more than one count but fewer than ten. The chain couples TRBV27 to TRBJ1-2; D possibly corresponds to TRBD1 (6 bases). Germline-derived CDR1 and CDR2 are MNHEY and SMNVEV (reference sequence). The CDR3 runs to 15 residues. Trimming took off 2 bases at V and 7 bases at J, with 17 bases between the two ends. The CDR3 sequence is CASSLTPGGGTGYTF. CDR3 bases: TGTGCCAGCAGTTTAACCCCGGGGGGGGGCACTGGCTACACCTTC.

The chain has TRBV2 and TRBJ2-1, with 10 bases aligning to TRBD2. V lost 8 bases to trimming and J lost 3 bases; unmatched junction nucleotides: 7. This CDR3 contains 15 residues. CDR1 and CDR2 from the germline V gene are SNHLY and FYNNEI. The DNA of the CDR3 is TGTGCCAGCGGCCTTAGCGGGGGGAACTACAATGAGCAGTTCTTC. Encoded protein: CASGLSGGNYNEQFF.

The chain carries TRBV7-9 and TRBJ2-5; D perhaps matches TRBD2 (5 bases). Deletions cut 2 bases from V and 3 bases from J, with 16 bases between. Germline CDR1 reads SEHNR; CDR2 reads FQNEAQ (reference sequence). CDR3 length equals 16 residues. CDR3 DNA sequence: TGTGCCAGCAGCTTAATCGGACTTCGAGGTGAAGAGACCCAGTACTTC. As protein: CASSLIGLRGEETQYF.

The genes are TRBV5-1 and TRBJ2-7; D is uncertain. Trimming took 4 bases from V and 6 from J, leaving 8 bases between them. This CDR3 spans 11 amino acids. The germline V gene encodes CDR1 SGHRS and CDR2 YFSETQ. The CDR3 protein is CASSHQSEQYF. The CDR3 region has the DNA TGCGCCAGCAGCCACCAGAGCGAGCAGTACTTC.

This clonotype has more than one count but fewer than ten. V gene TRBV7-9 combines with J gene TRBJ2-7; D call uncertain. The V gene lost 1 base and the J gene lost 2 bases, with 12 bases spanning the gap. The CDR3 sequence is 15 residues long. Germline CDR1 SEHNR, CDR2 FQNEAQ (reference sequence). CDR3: CASSLGLTTTYEQYF. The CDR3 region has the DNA TGTGCCAGCAGCTTAGGGCTTACCACGACCTACGAGCAGTACTTC.

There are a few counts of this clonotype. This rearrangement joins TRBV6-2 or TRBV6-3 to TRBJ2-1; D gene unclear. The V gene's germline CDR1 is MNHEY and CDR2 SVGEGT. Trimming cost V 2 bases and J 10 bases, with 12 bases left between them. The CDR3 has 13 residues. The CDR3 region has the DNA TGTGCCAGCAGTTACGCGAACCCCGGGGAGCAGTTCTTC. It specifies CASSYANPGEQFF.

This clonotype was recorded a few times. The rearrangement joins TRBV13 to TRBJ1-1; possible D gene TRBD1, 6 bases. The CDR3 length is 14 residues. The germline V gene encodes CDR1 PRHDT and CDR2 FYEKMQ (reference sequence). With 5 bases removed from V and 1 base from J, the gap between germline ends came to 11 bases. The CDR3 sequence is CASSHRDTNTEAFF. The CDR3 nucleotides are TGTGCCAGCAGCCACCGGGACACGAACACTGAAGCTTTCTTT.

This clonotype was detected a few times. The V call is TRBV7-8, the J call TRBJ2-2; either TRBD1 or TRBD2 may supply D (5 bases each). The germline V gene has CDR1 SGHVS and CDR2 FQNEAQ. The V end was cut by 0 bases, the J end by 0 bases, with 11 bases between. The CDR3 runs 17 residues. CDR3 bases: TGTGCCAGCAGCTTAGCCCCGGGGCACGCGAACACCGGGGAGCTGTTTTTT. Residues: CASSLAPGHANTGELFF.

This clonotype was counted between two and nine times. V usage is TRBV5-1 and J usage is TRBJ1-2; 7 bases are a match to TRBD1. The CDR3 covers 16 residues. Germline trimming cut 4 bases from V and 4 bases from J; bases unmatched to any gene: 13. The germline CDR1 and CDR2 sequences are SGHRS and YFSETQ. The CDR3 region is CASSQGVTQGFYGYTF. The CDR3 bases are TGCGCCAGCAGCCAGGGGGTAACACAGGGATTCTATGGCTACACCTTC.

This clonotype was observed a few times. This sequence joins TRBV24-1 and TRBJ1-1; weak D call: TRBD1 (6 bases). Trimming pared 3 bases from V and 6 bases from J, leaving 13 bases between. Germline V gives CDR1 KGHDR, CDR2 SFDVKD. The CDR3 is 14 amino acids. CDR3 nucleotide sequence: TGTGCCACCAGTGATACAGGGAGTGGTCCTGAAGCTTTCTTT. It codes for CATSDTGSGPEAFF.